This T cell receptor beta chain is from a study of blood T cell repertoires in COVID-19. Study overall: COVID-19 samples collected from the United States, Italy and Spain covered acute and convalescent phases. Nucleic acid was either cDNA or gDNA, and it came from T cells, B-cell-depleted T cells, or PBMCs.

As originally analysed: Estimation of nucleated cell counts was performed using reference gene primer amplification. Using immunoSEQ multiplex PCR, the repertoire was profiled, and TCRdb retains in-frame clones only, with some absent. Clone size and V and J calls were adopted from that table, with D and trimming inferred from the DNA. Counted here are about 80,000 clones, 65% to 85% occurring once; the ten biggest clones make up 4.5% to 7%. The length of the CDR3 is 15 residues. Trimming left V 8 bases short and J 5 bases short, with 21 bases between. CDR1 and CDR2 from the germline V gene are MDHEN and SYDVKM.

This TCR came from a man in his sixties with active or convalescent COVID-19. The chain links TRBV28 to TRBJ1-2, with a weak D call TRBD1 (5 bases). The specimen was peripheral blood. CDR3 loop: CASVAWGTGGYGYTF. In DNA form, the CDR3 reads TGTGCCAGCGTCGCGTGGGGAACGGGGGGTTATGGCTACACCTTC.